The clone carrying this T cell receptor (beta chain) was observed many times. For amplifying TCRs, the PCR ran for approximately 18 cycles with Phusion, which was used together with a constant-region primer and the adapter on the V primers. A single record per CDR3 protein comes from TCRdb applying MiXCR to the reads. This sample has some 52,000 distinct CDR3 sequences, with 33% found just once. Germline V gives CDR1 GTSNPN, CDR2 SVGIG (reference sequence). Trimming cost V 2 bases and J 4 bases, with 14 bases left between them. The CDR3 contains 15 residues. Stated time point: after trial treatment. Treatment specified: LDRT plus nivolumab, ipilimumab, low-dose cyclophosphamide and aspirin (RACIN trial). The data were obtained in a study of low-dose radiotherapy and immunotherapy resistance in tumors.

The TCR originated in a male donor with rectosigmoid adenocarcinoma. The chain recombines TRBV30 with TRBJ1-4; possible D gene TRBD1, 5 bases. The sample here was PBMCs, taken after low-dose radiotherapy plus immunotherapy. The CDR3 sequence: CAWSLAGRVNEKLFF. The CDR3 nucleotides read TGTGCCTGGAGTCTTGCGGGACGGGTTAATGAAAAACTGTTTTTT.